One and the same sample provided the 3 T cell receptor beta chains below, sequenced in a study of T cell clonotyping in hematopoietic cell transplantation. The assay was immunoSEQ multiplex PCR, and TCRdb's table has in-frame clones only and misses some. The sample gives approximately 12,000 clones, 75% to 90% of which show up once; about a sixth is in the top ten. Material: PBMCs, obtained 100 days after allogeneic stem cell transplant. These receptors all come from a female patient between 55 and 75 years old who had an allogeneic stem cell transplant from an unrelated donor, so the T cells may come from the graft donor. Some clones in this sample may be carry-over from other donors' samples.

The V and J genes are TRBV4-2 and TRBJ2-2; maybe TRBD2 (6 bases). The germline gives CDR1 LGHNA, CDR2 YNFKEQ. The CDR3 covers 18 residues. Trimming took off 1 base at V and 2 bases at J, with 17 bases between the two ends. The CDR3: CASSQAASGLLNTGELFF. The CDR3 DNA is TGTGCCAGCAGCCAAGCGGCGAGCGGGCTTCTAAACACCGGGGAGCTGTTTTTT.

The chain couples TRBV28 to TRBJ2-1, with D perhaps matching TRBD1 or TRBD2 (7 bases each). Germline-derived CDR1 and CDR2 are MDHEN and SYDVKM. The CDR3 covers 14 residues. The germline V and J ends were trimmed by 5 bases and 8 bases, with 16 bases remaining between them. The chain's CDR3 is CASSDPTGRDEQFF. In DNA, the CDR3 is TGTGCCAGCAGTGATCCGACAGGGAGGGATGAGCAGTTCTTC.

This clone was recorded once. The CDR3 reads CASSQGGGSHTGELFF. The CDR3, as DNA: TGTGCCAGCAGCCAAGGGGGCGGGAGTCACACCGGGGAGCTGTTTTTT. This chain uses TRBV4-2 with TRBJ2-2; 7 positions match TRBD2. From germline, CDR1 is LGHNA and CDR2 YNFKEQ. This CDR3 spans 16 amino acids. Unmatched junction bases numbered 5, after V lost 1 base and J lost 3 bases.